This TCR beta chain was profiled in a study of cytomegalovirus exposure and HLA in healthy donors. On this clone itself: Its specificity is unknown.

Between the trimmed V and J ends, which lost 4 bases and 0 bases, there was a span of 8 bases. This CDR3 region has 14 residues. Germline loops: CDR1 LNHDA, CDR2 SQIVND (reference sequence). Findings and caveats of the study: TCR beta sequences reportedly predicted most subjects' HLA-A and HLA-B alleles accurately.

The study ran its PCR with 60 Vbeta and 13 Jbeta primers. Sequencing was performed with immunoSEQ multiplex PCR; in TCRdb, only in-frame clones are kept and a portion is missing. The table shows approximately 100,000 clones, with approximately 68% occurring only once. The chain combines TRBV19 with TRBJ2-3; D unclear. Material: PBMCs. The TCR comes from a woman aged 18-29 years in good health and CMV-seropositive. The CDR3 region is CASSKAVSTDTQYF. The CDR3 DNA sequence: TGTGCCAGTAGTAAGGCGGTTAGCACAGATACGCAGTATTTT.